The clone carrying this T cell receptor (beta chain) has a handful of counts. Its antigen is as yet unknown. TCRdb fed the RT-PCR reads into MiXCR, producing one record per CDR3 protein. The table lists roughly 500,000 distinct CDR3 sequences, approximately 24% of them singletons. Trimming pared 4 bases from V and 4 bases from J, leaving 11 bases between. This CDR3 comprises 13 residues. Per germline, CDR1 MNHNS and CDR2 SASEGT. This sample stems from a study of response to subunit inactivated influenza vaccine. Study outcomes and limitations: The authors proposed limited new T cell recruitment per seasonal influenza vaccination.

Sequenced material: CD4+ T cells sorted from PBMCs, taken about 5 days after vaccination. This TCR was recovered from a man aged 50-59 years who received an inactivated influenza vaccine. The chain carries TRBV6-1 and TRBJ2-7; no firm D call. In DNA, the CDR3 is TGTGCCAGCAGTGTAACGAACAGATACGAGCAGTACTTC. Protein sequence: CASSVTNRYEQYF.